Following are 29 T cell receptor beta chains from one sample sequenced in a study of cytomegalovirus exposure and HLA in healthy donors. The primer mix had 60 Vbeta and 13 Jbeta primers. Sequencing used immunoSEQ multiplex PCR; TCRdb keeps in-frame clones, though not all of them. In the table there are roughly 140,000 clones, about three quarters of which are singletons. Sequencing was done on a sample of PBMCs. Receptors were obtained from a man aged 40-50 years in good health and CMV-seropositive.

CDR3 in DNA: TGCGCCAGCACCTTGCTAGAGGGACAGGGAGACGGTAATGAAAAACTGTTTTTT. Amino acid sequence: CASTLLEGQGDGNEKLFF. The chain couples TRBV23-1 to TRBJ1-4, with TRBD1 matching 9 bases. TRBV23-1 is an ORF, and what it does is uncertain. CDR3 length: 18 residues. The J segment lost 4 bases and the V segment lost 7 bases, leaving 16 bases of the junction unmatched.

V gene TRBV7-3 combines with J gene TRBJ2-1; tentatively, D is TRBD1 (5 bases). CDR1 SGHTA and CDR2 FQGTGA come from the germline V gene. V dropped 4 bases and J dropped 9 bases, with 19 bases sitting between them. The CDR3 runs to 15 residues. CDR3 residues: CASSSEDSLVGEQFF. DNA for the CDR3: TGTGCCAGCAGCTCCGAAGACAGCCTGGTGGGTGAGCAGTTCTTC.

The rearrangement joins TRBV6-5 to TRBJ1-1, with TRBD1 matching over 10 bases. The CDR3 runs 14 residues. Per germline, CDR1 MNHEY and CDR2 SVGAGI. V was pared by 10 bases and J by 4 bases, with 9 bases of the junction left unmatched. The CDR3 region has the DNA TGTGCCATCAGAAGGGACAGGGGATCCACTGAAGCTTTCTTT. It yields the protein CAIRRDRGSTEAFF.

The rearrangement links TRBV6-5 to TRBJ2-7, with TRBD2 matching 7 bases. The germline V gene encodes CDR1 MNHEY and CDR2 SVGAGI. The CDR3 sequence is 15 residues long. V was pared by 6 bases and J by 3 bases, with 11 bases of the junction left unmatched. The CDR3 sequence: CASSRSGTNLYEQYF. The DNA for the CDR3 is TGTGCCAGCAGCCGCTCCGGGACTAACCTCTACGAGCAGTACTTC.

V and J are TRBV15 and TRBJ2-1; 9 bases are a match to TRBD2. J was trimmed by 0 bases and V by 0 bases; bases with no gene match: 9. This CDR3 is built from 19 residues. Per germline, CDR1 LNHNV and CDR2 YYDKDF (reference sequence). DNA for the CDR3: TGTGCCACCAGCAGAGATTTGTCGCTAGCGGGATACTCCTACAATGAGCAGTTCTTC. This codes for CATSRDLSLAGYSYNEQFF.

Written as DNA, the CDR3 is TGTGCCAGCAGTGACAGGGTTGGGAACACTGAAGCTTTCTTT. As protein: CASSDRVGNTEAFF. V and J are TRBV2 and TRBJ1-1, with TRBD1 as a possible D gene (5 bases). The CDR3 spans 14 residues. The V and J ends lost 3 bases and 1 base respectively, with 9 bases between them. Germline V gene data show CDR1 as SNHLY and CDR2 as FYNNEI.

CDR3 sequence: CASSSPTGPVTEAFF. The DNA of the CDR3 is TGTGCCAGCAGTTCGCCGACAGGCCCGGTCACTGAAGCTTTCTTT. This chain uses TRBV28 with TRBJ1-1; possibly TRBD1 for D (6 bases). V was clipped by 4 bases and J by 4 bases, with 16 bases between them. CDR1 MDHEN and CDR2 SYDVKM come from the germline V gene. The CDR3 length is 15 residues.

This chain uses TRBV19 with TRBJ2-1; the D is unclear. The CDR3 is made up of 14 amino acids. Trimming shortened V by 1 base and J by 10 bases, and 14 bases separated the two germline ends. Germline V gene lookup returns CDR1 LNHDA and CDR2 SQIVND (reference sequence). The CDR3 DNA is TGTGCCAGTAGTATAGGGCTGGGCATGGCGGAGCAGTTCTTC. Its translation is CASSIGLGMAEQFF.

Concerning this clone: Germline and junction disagree at one end, which may indicate a read error. CDR3 region: CRDRSYYEQYF. The CDR3 nucleotides are TGCCGGGACAGGAGTTACTACGAGCAGTACTTC. The chain recombines TRBV6-1 with TRBJ2-7, with TRBD1 matching over 8 bases. Per germline, CDR1 MNHNS and CDR2 SASEGT. The CDR3 has 11 residues.

V and J are TRBV5-1 and TRBJ2-7; 8 nucleotides align to TRBD1. Trimming cost V 2 bases and J 5 bases; bases outside gene matches: 6. Germline CDR1 and CDR2: SGHRS and YFSETQ. CDR3 length equals 14 residues. The CDR3 region is CASSLQGESDEQYF. CDR3 in DNA: TGCGCCAGCAGCTTACAGGGGGAGAGCGACGAGCAGTACTTC.

As to this clone: One end of the junction does not line up with germline, which may come from a read error. The chain is built from TRBV7-9 and TRBJ2-2, with 14 bases that match TRBD2. The CDR3 length is 19 residues. Germline CDR1 is SEHNR and CDR2 is FQNEAQ (reference sequence). Written as DNA, the CDR3 is TGTTCCAGCAGCTCACCGCCGACTAGCGGGAGGGATAACACCGGGGAGCTGTTTTTT. The encoded protein is CSSSSPPTSGRDNTGELFF.

J is TRBJ2-3 and V is TRBV19, with a weak D call TRBD1 (6 bases). Germline CDR1 reads LNHDA; CDR2 reads SQIVND (reference sequence). CDR3 length equals 13 residues. Trimming removed 9 bases at V and 0 bases at J, with 10 bases between. As DNA, the CDR3 is TGTGCCAGCATCGGACAGAGCACAGATACGCAGTATTTT. Protein sequence: CASIGQSTDTQYF.

This clone came up a few times. This CDR3 reads CASSMGTGGISGANVLTF. CDR3 DNA: TGTGCCAGCAGCATGGGGACAGGGGGAATCTCTGGGGCCAACGTCCTGACTTTC. The V call is TRBV7-6, the J call TRBJ2-6; TRBD1 matches 11 bases. CDR3 length: 18 amino acids. CDR1 SGHVS and CDR2 FNYEAQ come from the germline V gene. J lost 0 bases, V lost 5 bases, and 6 bases had no gene match.

The chain is built from TRBV27 and TRBJ1-5; perhaps TRBD1 as D (6 bases). The CDR3 spans 14 residues. CDR1 and CDR2 (germline): MNHEY, SMNVEV (reference sequence). Deletions cut 5 bases from V and 6 bases from J, with 14 bases between. The CDR3 DNA is TGTGCCAGCAGTGATACAGGGTTGGGTCAGCCCCAGCATTTT. As protein: CASSDTGLGQPQHF.

The chain couples TRBV14 to TRBJ2-1, with TRBD2 identical over 9 bases. J lost 11 bases, V lost 4 bases, and 9 bases had no gene match. This CDR3 contains 14 residues. The V gene's germline CDR1 is SGHDN and CDR2 FVKESK. The CDR3 sequence is CASSPAGGPSKQFF. CDR3 in DNA: TGTGCCAGCAGCCCTGCGGGAGGGCCCTCAAAGCAGTTCTTC.

The chain joins TRBV5-1 to TRBJ2-7; 8 bases line up with TRBD1. This CDR3 is built from 15 residues. Germline assignment: CDR1 SGHRS and CDR2 YFSETQ. Unmatched junction bases numbered 8, after V lost 4 bases and J lost 2 bases. This CDR3 is CASSPGDRKTYEQYF. CDR3 DNA: TGCGCCAGCAGCCCAGGGGACAGGAAGACCTACGAGCAGTACTTC.

This clone has more than one count but fewer than ten. The chain carries TRBV14 and TRBJ2-1, with a tentative D call TRBD2 (6 bases). Per germline, CDR1 SGHDN and CDR2 FVKESK. The CDR3 spans 16 residues. V was shortened by 4 bases and J by 8 bases, with 21 bases between the two germline ends. CDR3 sequence: CASSLYSGFSGDEQFF. The CDR3 DNA is TGTGCCAGCAGCCTGTATAGCGGATTTTCTGGTGATGAGCAGTTCTTC.

V and J are TRBV6-6 and TRBJ2-5; no clear D. Per the germline V gene, CDR1 is MNHNY and CDR2 is SVGAGI (reference sequence). The ends were cut back, 2 bases at V and 5 bases at J, with 18 bases in the middle. The CDR3 has 16 residues. Here the CDR3 DNA reads TGTGCCAGCAGTTACCCAGATCTAGGAGAGTGGGAGACCCAGTACTTC. Translation gives CASSYPDLGEWETQYF.

J is TRBJ1-1 and V is TRBV5-1; D not certain. The V and J ends lost 4 bases and 7 bases respectively, with 23 bases between them. CDR3 size: 16 residues. Germline CDR1 SGHRS, CDR2 YFSETQ. As DNA, the CDR3 is TGCGCCAGCAGCCCCCCGCGTGCACGGGTGACCGGTGAAGCTTTCTTT. Translating gives CASSPPRARVTGEAFF.

The CDR3 reads CASSPGTNYGYTF. Written as DNA, the CDR3 is TGCGCCAGCAGTCCGGGAACTAACTATGGCTACACCTTC. The V and J genes are TRBV10-1 and TRBJ1-2; D is unresolved. V lost 5 bases to trimming and J lost 0 bases, with 7 bases between them. Germline-derived CDR1 and CDR2 are WNHNN and SYGVQD (reference sequence). This CDR3 contains 13 residues.

The chain links TRBV11-2 to TRBJ2-7; D not certain. V lost 0 bases to trimming and J lost 5 bases, with 11 bases between them. The CDR3 runs to 14 residues. Per the germline V gene, CDR1 is SGHAT and CDR2 is FQNNGV. As DNA, the CDR3 is TGTGCCAGCAGCTTAGACCCCCTTCGGGACGAGCAGTACTTC. Translated: CASSLDPLRDEQYF.

In its sample, this clone was seen a few times. This sequence joins TRBV7-3 and TRBJ1-1; 8 bases are shared with TRBD1. The ends lost 8 bases at V and 2 bases at J; junction bases unmatched: 4. This CDR3 has 13 residues. Germline-derived CDR1 and CDR2 are SGHTA and FQGTGA. CDR3 amino acids: CASGQGANTEAFF. For the CDR3, the DNA is TGTGCCAGCGGACAGGGTGCTAACACTGAAGCTTTCTTT.

The CDR3 nucleotides are TGTGCCAGCAGTCTCACCCCACAGGGCTATAGCAATCAGCCCCAGCATTTT. Encoded protein: CASSLTPQGYSNQPQHF. The chain joins TRBV28 to TRBJ1-5; D might be TRBD1 (6 bases). The germline gives CDR1 MDHEN, CDR2 SYDVKM. The CDR3 runs 17 residues. V lost 5 bases and J lost 0, with 17 bases in between.

This sequence joins TRBV27 and TRBJ2-7; 9 bases are a match to TRBD2. There are 18 residues in the CDR3. Germline V gene sequence: CDR1 MNHEY, CDR2 SMNVEV (reference sequence). The junction had 17 bases not matched to a gene; V was cut back by 8 bases and J by 0 bases. CDR3 in amino acids: CASSLTRGGGQSSYEQYF. As DNA, the CDR3 is TGTGCCAGCTCCCTTACCCGCGGGGGGGGTCAGAGCTCCTACGAGCAGTACTTC.

The chain couples TRBV19 to TRBJ2-7; 8 bases match TRBD2. V dropped 6 bases and J dropped 0; count of bases not matched to a gene: 4. Germline assignment: CDR1 LNHDA and CDR2 SQIVND (reference sequence). There are 14 residues in the CDR3. CDR3 in amino acids: CASRLAGTSYEQYF. CDR3 sequence (DNA): TGTGCCAGTAGGTTAGCGGGGACCTCCTACGAGCAGTACTTC.

This clone was recorded once. V gene TRBV4-2 combines with J gene TRBJ2-5, with D tentatively TRBD2 (6 bases). The CDR3 covers 14 residues. V lost 0 bases to trimming and J lost 5 bases, with 10 bases between them. The germline V gene has CDR1 LGHNA and CDR2 YNFKEQ. As DNA, the CDR3 is TGTGCCAGCAGCCAAGATGGGGGGTGGGAGACCCAGTACTTC. Protein: CASSQDGGWETQYF.

This chain uses TRBV5-4 with TRBJ2-7, with D possibly being TRBD2 (5 bases). CDR3 length: 13 amino acids. Germline V gene lookup returns CDR1 SGHNT and CDR2 YYREEE (reference sequence). The V gene lost 9 bases and the J gene lost 1 base, with 14 bases spanning the gap. This chain's CDR3 is CATSRTPSYEQYF. For the CDR3, the DNA is TGTGCCACCTCCCGGACTCCATCCTACGAGCAGTACTTC.

By sample fraction, this clone is medium-sized. This chain links TRBV27 with TRBJ1-1; D not certain. Germline V gives CDR1 MNHEY, CDR2 SMNVEV (reference sequence). This CDR3 comprises 16 residues. The V end lost 6 bases, the J end lost 2 bases, and 19 bases lay between the germline ends. CDR3 sequence (DNA): TGTGCCAGCAGAATCCGAAATGGGCAGTTAAACACTGAAGCTTTCTTT. It encodes CASRIRNGQLNTEAFF.

The rearrangement joins TRBV7-2 to TRBJ2-7; 10 nucleotides line up with TRBD2. The trim removed 0 bases at V and 3 bases at J, leaving 8 bases unmatched. CDR3 length equals 17 residues. The germline CDR1 and CDR2 sequences are SGHTA and FQGNSA. As DNA, the CDR3 is TGTGCCAGCAGCTTAGCAGGCTGGAGCGGGAGGGTCTACGAGCAGTACTTC. This codes for CASSLAGWSGRVYEQYF.